These 30 T cell receptor beta chains were all obtained from the same sample, sequenced in a study of blood T cell repertoires in COVID-19. Profiling relied on immunoSEQ multiplex PCR, and the TCRdb table lists in-frame clones only, not all of them. The sample holds about 50,000 clones, around 80% seen once. Sequencing was carried out using peripheral blood. These receptors were obtained from an older man with acute or convalescent COVID-19.

This clone occurred once. This rearrangement joins TRBV9 to TRBJ2-5; D is possibly TRBD2 (5 bases). CDR3 length: 16 amino acids. With 2 bases removed from V and 4 bases from J, the gap between germline ends came to 18 bases. Germline CDR1 and CDR2: SGDLS and YYNGEE. The DNA of the CDR3 is TGTGCCAGCAGCGTGGGTCGGTGGGCGGAGGTAGAGACCCAGTACTTC. Protein product: CASSVGRWAEVETQYF. Based on the CDR3 plus reference TRBV9 and TRBJ2-5, the full variable domain is DSGVTQTPKHLITATGQRVTLRCSPRSGDLSVYWYQQSLDQGLQFLIQYYNGEERAKGNILERFSAQQFPDLHSELNLSSLELGDSALYFCASSVGRWAEVETQYFGPGTRLLVL.

V and J are TRBV6-1 and TRBJ2-3, with TRBD2 as a possible D gene (6 bases). The CDR3 has 17 amino acids. V lost 2 bases and J 7 bases, leaving 22 bases between the germline ends. CDR1 is MNHNS and CDR2 is SASEGT in the germline V gene. DNA of the CDR3: TGTGCCAGCAGTGAACCGGGACTCTCCCAGCCCCCCAATACGCAGTATTTT. Translating gives CASSEPGLSQPPNTQYF.

The chain couples TRBV5-4 to TRBJ1-1; 7 nucleotides agree with TRBD1. Germline V gene data show CDR1 as SGHNT and CDR2 as YYREEE (reference sequence). The V and J ends lost 2 bases and 0 bases, in that order; junction bases with no gene match: 1. The CDR3 is 14 amino acids. As DNA, the CDR3 is TGTGCCAGCAGCTTCACAGGGGTGAACACTGAAGCTTTCTTT. Translating gives CASSFTGVNTEAFF.

This clone turned up a few times. J is TRBJ2-7 and V is TRBV3-1 (or the pseudogene TRBV3-2), with D possibly being TRBD1 (5 bases). This CDR3 has 14 residues. Per germline, CDR1 LGHDT and CDR2 YNNKEL (reference sequence). Trimming cost V 6 bases and J 1 base, with 13 bases left between them. The CDR3 region has the DNA TGTGCCAGCAGTCTGGGGCAGGGATCCTACGAGCAGTACTTC. It codes for CASSLGQGSYEQYF.

The chain employs TRBV19 and TRBJ1-1; 9 bases align to TRBD1. This CDR3 region has 17 residues. Germline loops: CDR1 LNHDA, CDR2 SQIVND (reference sequence). V shed 0 bases and J 0 bases; nucleotides not matched to a gene: 5. The CDR3 region has the DNA TGTGCCAGTAGTATAGAAAGGACAGGGGCGGTGAACACTGAAGCTTTCTTT. It specifies CASSIERTGAVNTEAFF.

V is TRBV5-1 and J is TRBJ1-6; 9 bases map to TRBD1. V was pared by 3 bases and J by 7 bases, with 8 bases of the junction left unmatched. There are 16 residues in the CDR3. CDR1 SGHRS and CDR2 YFSETQ come from the germline V gene. CDR3 amino acids: CASSWGQGIENSPLHF. CDR3 sequence (DNA): TGCGCCAGCAGCTGGGGACAGGGAATAGAGAATTCACCCCTCCACTTT.

This chain uses TRBV10-3 with TRBJ1-1, with D possibly TRBD1 on 6 matching bases. With 6 bases removed from V and 0 bases from J, the gap between germline ends came to 11 bases. The CDR3 is 14 amino acids. Germline CDR1 reads ENHRY; CDR2 reads SYGVKD. The CDR3 region is CAISLQGMNTEAFF. The CDR3 DNA is TGTGCCATCAGCTTACAGGGAATGAACACTGAAGCTTTCTTT.

The genes are TRBV6-5 and TRBJ2-5; D perhaps matches TRBD2 (7 bases). CDR1 and CDR2 from the germline V gene are MNHEY and SVGAGI. Between the trimmed V and J ends, which lost 8 bases and 5 bases, there was a span of 15 bases. CDR3 size: 13 residues. CDR3 loop: CASWEGVGETQYF. CDR3 sequence (DNA): TGTGCCAGCTGGGAGGGGGTTGGGGAGACCCAGTACTTC.

CDR3 in DNA: TGTGCCAGCAGTTTTAGCAGGGTCGCGTCTGGAAACACCATATATTTT. This encodes CASSFSRVASGNTIYF. This chain connects TRBV28 to TRBJ1-3, with D tentatively TRBD1 (5 bases). There are 16 residues in the CDR3. V gave up 3 bases and J gave up 1 base, with 13 bases separating them. The germline CDR1 and CDR2 sequences are MDHEN and SYDVKM.

The chain recombines TRBV7-8 with TRBJ1-4, with 7 nucleotides matching TRBD1. The CDR3 has 17 amino acids. The germline V gene has CDR1 SGHVS and CDR2 FQNEAQ. V trimming: 4 bases; J trimming: 8 bases; junction bases outside the gene matches: 16. CDR3 in DNA: TGTGCCAGCAGCTCAGCCAGACAGGGCCTGGGAACGGAAAAACTGTTTTTT. Amino acids: CASSSARQGLGTEKLFF.

J is TRBJ1-2 and V is TRBV29-1, with 8 bases identical to TRBD1. J lost 4 bases, V lost 5 bases, and 3 bases had no gene match. Germline V gene data show CDR1 as SQVTM and CDR2 as ANQGSEA. The CDR3 contains 12 residues. In DNA form, the CDR3 reads TGCAGCGTTCGGACAGGGCCCTATGGCTACACCTTC. Amino acid sequence: CSVRTGPYGYTF.

The table lists this clone with a few counts. This chain joins TRBV27 and TRBJ1-1, with D perhaps matching TRBD1 (5 bases). The CDR3 is 13 amino acids. Trimming took 11 bases from V and 4 from J, leaving 17 bases between them. Germline loops: CDR1 MNHEY, CDR2 SMNVEV (reference sequence). CDR3 protein: CAVKGLPGTEAFF. CDR3 nucleotide sequence: TGTGCCGTCAAGGGGTTACCGGGCACTGAAGCTTTCTTT.

The V call is TRBV18, the J call TRBJ2-5; D possibly corresponds to TRBD2 (5 bases). There are 13 residues in the CDR3. V dropped 3 bases and J dropped 2 bases, with 7 bases sitting between them. Germline V gene lookup returns CDR1 KGHSH and CDR2 LQKENI. DNA for the CDR3: TGTGCCAGCTCACCGAGGGTTCAAGAGACCCAGTACTTC. This sequence encodes CASSPRVQETQYF.

The rearrangement joins TRBV27 to TRBJ1-1; 11 bases map to TRBD1. The length of the CDR3 is 18 residues. CDR1 is MNHEY, CDR2 SMNVEV, per germline (reference sequence). V dropped 6 bases and J dropped 4; count of bases not matched to a gene: 16. CDR3 amino acids: CASRSLVGQGARGTEAFF. As DNA, the CDR3 is TGTGCCAGCAGGTCGCTGGTTGGACAGGGGGCTCGGGGCACTGAAGCTTTCTTT.

The genes are TRBV2 and TRBJ2-4; TRBD1 is a possible D gene (5 bases). There are 15 residues in the CDR3. V lost 3 bases to trimming and J lost 0 bases, with 9 bases between them. CDR1 and CDR2 from the germline V gene are SNHLY and FYNNEI. This chain's CDR3 is CASSDLTVAKNIQYF. The CDR3 DNA reads as TGTGCCAGCAGTGATCTGACAGTAGCCAAAAACATTCAGTACTTC.

This chain joins TRBV19 and TRBJ1-1; D is ambiguous. Trimming pared 2 bases from V and 7 bases from J, leaving 11 bases between. This CDR3 is 13 amino acids long. Germline V lookup: CDR1 LNHDA, CDR2 SQIVND (reference sequence). The CDR3 DNA sequence: TGTGCCAGTAGTATAACCCCGGGGTATGAAGCTTTCTTT. This gives the protein CASSITPGYEAFF. The full variable domain, completed using reference TRBV19 and TRBJ1-1, is DGGITQSPKYLFRKEGQNVTLSCEQNLNHDAMYWYRQDPGQGLRLIYYSQIVNDFQKGDIAEGYSVSREKKESFPLTVTSAQKNPTAFYLCASSITPGYEAFFGQGTRLTVV.

V usage is TRBV6-4 and J usage is TRBJ2-7, with D possibly TRBD1 on 5 matching bases. The germline V gene encodes CDR1 MRHNA and CDR2 SNTAGT. The CDR3 spans 17 residues. V lost 2 bases and J 3 bases, leaving 20 bases between the germline ends. The DNA of the CDR3 is TGTGCCAGCAGTGACACCTTCGGTGTAGGGGCCGACTACGAGCAGTACTTC. It codes for CASSDTFGVGADYEQYF.

The CDR3 loop is CASSLAGGVNSPLHF. CDR3 coding DNA: TGTGCCAGCAGCTTAGCAGGGGGGGTTAATTCACCCCTCCACTTT. The chain is built from TRBV7-9 and TRBJ1-6; a possible D gene is TRBD1 (6 bases). This CDR3 contains 15 residues. Trimming removed 0 bases from V and 6 bases from J, with 9 bases in between. Germline V CDR1 and CDR2: SEHNR, FQNEAQ (reference sequence).

The sample holds a few counts of this clone. V is TRBV6-2 or TRBV6-3 and J is TRBJ1-5; 10 positions agree with TRBD1. Looked up from germline, CDR1 is MNHEY and CDR2 is SVGEGT. This CDR3 has 17 residues. The ends lost 3 bases at V and 6 bases at J; junction bases unmatched: 11. This CDR3 is CASSYRVSGQGPQPQHF. CDR3 DNA: TGTGCCAGCAGTTATCGGGTGTCGGGACAGGGGCCTCAGCCCCAGCATTTT.

The chain recombines TRBV11-3 with TRBJ1-1; TRBD1 matches at 7 bases. CDR1 SGHNT and CDR2 YENEEA come from the germline V gene. This CDR3 spans 13 amino acids. V trimming: 4 bases; J trimming: 5 bases; junction bases outside the gene matches: 4. CDR3 nucleotide sequence: TGTGCCAGCAGCTCTGACAGGGTGACTGAAGCTTTCTTT. Its translation: CASSSDRVTEAFF.

J is TRBJ2-1 and V is TRBV6-5; 9 bases map to TRBD1. Germline CDR1 is MNHEY and CDR2 is SVGAGI. Losses at the gene ends were 6 bases for V and 8 bases for J; bases not matched to a gene: 11. CDR3 length: 15 amino acids. The CDR3 nucleotides are TGTGCCAGCAGCCGCCCGGGACAGGGCGACCATGAGCAGTTCTTC. Amino acids: CASSRPGQGDHEQFF.

The V call is TRBV19, the J call TRBJ1-6; D gene ambiguous. The length of the CDR3 is 12 residues. Germline V CDR1 and CDR2: LNHDA, SQIVND (reference sequence). Between the trimmed V and J ends, which lost 5 bases and 12 bases, there was a span of 11 bases. The CDR3 protein is CASSPRLGPLHF. The CDR3 DNA follows: TGTGCCAGTAGTCCCCGACTGGGACCCCTCCACTTT.

The rearrangement links TRBV7-8 to TRBJ1-1, with no clear D. The germline V gene encodes CDR1 SGHVS and CDR2 FQNEAQ. The CDR3 extends over 14 amino acids. Trimming took 1 base from V and 0 from J, leaving 6 bases between them. The CDR3 DNA reads TGTGCCAGCAGCTTAGGCTATTTGAACACTGAAGCTTTCTTT. Its translation: CASSLGYLNTEAFF. The whole variable domain, filled in from reference TRBV7-8 and TRBJ1-1, reads GAGVSQSPRYKVAKRGQDVALRCDPISGHVSLFWYQQALGQGPEFLTYFQNEAQLDKSGLPSDRFFAERPEGSVSTLKIQRTQQEDSAVYLCASSLGYLNTEAFFGQGTRLTVV.

This clone was counted a single time. The V call is TRBV28, the J call TRBJ1-1; 8 nucleotides align to TRBD1. V dropped 7 bases and J dropped 1; count of bases not matched to a gene: 14. The germline CDR1 and CDR2 sequences are MDHEN and SYDVKM. CDR3 size: 17 residues. The CDR3: CASKFPSGQAGNTEAFF. DNA of the CDR3: TGTGCCAGCAAGTTTCCCTCGGGACAGGCCGGGAACACTGAAGCTTTCTTT.

This clone showed up just a few times. The V and J genes are TRBV9 and TRBJ1-6; TRBD1 matches 7 bases. Trimming cost V 4 bases and J 5 bases; bases outside gene matches: 9. CDR3 size: 16 residues. CDR1 and CDR2 (germline): SGDLS, YYNGEE. This chain's CDR3 is CASSYDRERDNSPLHF. CDR3 nucleotide sequence: TGTGCCAGCAGCTACGACAGGGAACGGGATAATTCACCCCTCCACTTT.

The chain couples TRBV7-9 to TRBJ2-3, with D unclear. Trimming removed 7 bases from V and 10 bases from J, with 12 bases in between. There are 11 residues in the CDR3. Germline V lookup: CDR1 SEHNR, CDR2 FQNEAQ (reference sequence). The CDR3 here is CASTIQNPQYF. The CDR3 region has the DNA TGTGCCAGCACCATACAGAACCCGCAGTATTTT.

The chain links TRBV11-3 to TRBJ2-7; 9 bases map to TRBD1. The germline CDR1 and CDR2 sequences are SGHNT and YENEEA. With V trimmed by 0 bases and J by 0 bases, 6 bases remained unmatched. This CDR3 has 17 residues. The CDR3 region is CASSLDSGQGGSYEQYF. Here the CDR3 DNA reads TGTGCCAGCAGCTTAGATTCGGGACAGGGAGGCTCCTACGAGCAGTACTTC.

J is TRBJ2-4 and V is TRBV4-3, with a weak D call TRBD1 (6 bases). The CDR3 sequence is 17 residues long. Looked up from germline, CDR1 is LGHNA and CDR2 is YSLEER. Trimming removed 0 bases at V and 2 bases at J, with 14 bases between. CDR3 sequence (DNA): TGCGCCAGCAGCCAAGATTGGCAGGGGCTTTCCAAAAACATTCAGTACTTC. Amino acid sequence: CASSQDWQGLSKNIQYF.

This CDR3 reads CASTPSGTAAVDSPLHF. The DNA of the CDR3 is TGTGCCAGTACCCCATCCGGAACAGCGGCGGTTGATTCACCCCTCCACTTT. J is TRBJ1-6 and V is TRBV19, with unresolved D. Looked up from germline, CDR1 is LNHDA and CDR2 is SQIVND (reference sequence). V lost 7 bases, J lost 8 bases, and 24 bases lay in between. There are 17 residues in the CDR3.

This clone has more than one count but fewer than ten. The chain employs TRBV12-3 or TRBV12-4 and TRBJ2-2; D is perhaps TRBD1 (6 bases). The germline V and J ends were trimmed by 10 bases and 0 bases, with 9 bases remaining between them. The CDR3 is 13 amino acids. CDR3 coding DNA: TGTGCCACCCGGGACACGAACACCGGGGAGCTGTTTTTT. This translates into CATRDTNTGELFF.